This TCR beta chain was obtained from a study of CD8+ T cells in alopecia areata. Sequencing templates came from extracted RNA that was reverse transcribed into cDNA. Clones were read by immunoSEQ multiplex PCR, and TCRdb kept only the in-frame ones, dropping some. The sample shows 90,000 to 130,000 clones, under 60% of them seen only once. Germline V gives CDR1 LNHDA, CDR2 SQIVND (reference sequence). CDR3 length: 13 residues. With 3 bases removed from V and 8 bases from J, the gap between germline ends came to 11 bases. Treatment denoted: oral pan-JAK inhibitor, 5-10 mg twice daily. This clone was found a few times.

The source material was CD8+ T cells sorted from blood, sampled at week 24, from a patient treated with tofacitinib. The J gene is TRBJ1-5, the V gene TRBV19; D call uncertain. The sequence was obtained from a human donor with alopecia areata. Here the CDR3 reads CASSIGGLEPQHF. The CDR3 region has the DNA TGTGCCAGTAGTATTGGTGGTTTGGAGCCCCAGCATTTT.